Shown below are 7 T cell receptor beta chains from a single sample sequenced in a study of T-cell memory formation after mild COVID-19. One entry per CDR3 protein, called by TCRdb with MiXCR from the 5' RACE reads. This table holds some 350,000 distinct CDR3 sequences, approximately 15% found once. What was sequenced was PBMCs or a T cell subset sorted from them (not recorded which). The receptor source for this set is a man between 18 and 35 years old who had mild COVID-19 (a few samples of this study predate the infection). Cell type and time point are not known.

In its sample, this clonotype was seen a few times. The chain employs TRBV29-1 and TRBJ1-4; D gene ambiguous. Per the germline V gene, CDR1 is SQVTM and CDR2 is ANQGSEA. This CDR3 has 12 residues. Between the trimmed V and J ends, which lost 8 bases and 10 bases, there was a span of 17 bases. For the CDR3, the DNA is TGCAGCTACGGACGGCCGGCAGGAAAACTGTTTTTT. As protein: CSYGRPAGKLFF.

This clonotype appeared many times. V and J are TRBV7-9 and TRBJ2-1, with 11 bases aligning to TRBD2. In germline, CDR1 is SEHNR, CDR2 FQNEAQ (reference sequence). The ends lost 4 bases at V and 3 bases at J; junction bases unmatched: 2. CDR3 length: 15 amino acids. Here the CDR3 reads CASSSTSGGYNEQFF. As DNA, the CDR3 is TGTGCCAGCAGCTCCACTAGCGGGGGCTACAATGAGCAGTTCTTC.

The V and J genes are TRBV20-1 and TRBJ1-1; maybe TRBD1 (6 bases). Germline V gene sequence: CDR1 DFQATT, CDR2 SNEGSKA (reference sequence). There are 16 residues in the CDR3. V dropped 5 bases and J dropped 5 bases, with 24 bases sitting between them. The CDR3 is CSAPSHRDTGGTEAFF. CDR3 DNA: TGCAGTGCTCCCTCCCACAGGGACACGGGCGGGACTGAAGCTTTCTTT.

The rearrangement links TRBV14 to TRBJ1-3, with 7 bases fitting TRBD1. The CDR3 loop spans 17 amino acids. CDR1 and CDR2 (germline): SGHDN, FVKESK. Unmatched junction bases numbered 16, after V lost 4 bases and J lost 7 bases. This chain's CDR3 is CASSLRIGTASGNTIYF. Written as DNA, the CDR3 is TGTGCCAGCAGCCTCCGGATCGGGACAGCGTCGGGGAACACCATATATTTT.

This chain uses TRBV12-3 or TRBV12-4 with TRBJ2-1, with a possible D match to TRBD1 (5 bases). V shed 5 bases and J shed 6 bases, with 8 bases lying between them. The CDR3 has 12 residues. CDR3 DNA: TGTGCCAGCAGTGACGACAGCAATGAGCAGTTCTTC. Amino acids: CASSDDSNEQFF.

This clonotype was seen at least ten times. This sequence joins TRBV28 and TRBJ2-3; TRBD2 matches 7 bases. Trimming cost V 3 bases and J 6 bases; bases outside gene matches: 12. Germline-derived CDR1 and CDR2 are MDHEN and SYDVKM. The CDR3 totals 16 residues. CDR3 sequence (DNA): TGTGCCAGCAGTTTTGGACTAGGAAGGTTTTCGGATACGCAGTATTTT. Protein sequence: CASSFGLGRFSDTQYF.

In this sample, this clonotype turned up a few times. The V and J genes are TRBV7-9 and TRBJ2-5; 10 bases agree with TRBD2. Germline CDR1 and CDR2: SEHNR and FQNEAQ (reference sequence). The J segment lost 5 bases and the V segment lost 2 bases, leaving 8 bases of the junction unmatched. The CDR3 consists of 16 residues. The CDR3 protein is CASSLLASGGEETQYF. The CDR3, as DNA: TGTGCCAGCAGCTTATTGGCTAGCGGGGGAGAGGAGACCCAGTACTTC.